Below, 13 T cell receptor gamma chains from the same sample are listed, as sequenced in a study of γδ T cells in repeated Plasmodium falciparum infection. TCRdb fed the multiplex PCR reads into CATT to redo clone calling. The sample records roughly 24,000 gamma-chain clones, 3% being singletons. Gammadelta T cells were flow-sorted from PBMC into Vgamma9/Vdelta2+ and Vdelta2-negative populations for bulk analysis. What was sequenced was gamma-delta T cells from blood. These receptors were obtained from a pool of human donors (malaria-infected and uninfected, not separated).

By share of the sample, this clone is medium-sized. This CDR3 is also generated by other DNA sequences in the sample. The chain links TRGV9 to TRGJP. CDR3 size: 14 residues. Germline CDR1 GITISATS, CDR2 ISYDGTV (reference sequence). The J segment lost 6 bases and the V segment lost 4 bases, leaving 0 bases of the junction unmatched. CDR3 DNA sequence: TGTGCCTTGTGGGAAGAGTTGGGCAAAAAAATCAAGGTATTT. Its protein product is CALWEELGKKIKVF.

This clone was detected ten times or more. The CDR3 bases are TGTGCCACCTGGGACGTTTTGGTCACTGGTTGGTTCAAGATATTT. Translating it yields CATWDVLVTGWFKIF. The J gene is TRGJP1, the V gene TRGV2. Germline CDR1 and CDR2: EGSNGY and YDSYNSKV. This CDR3 is built from 15 residues. V shed 2 bases and J 4 bases; nucleotides not matched to a gene: 7.

This clone was recorded at least ten times. The TCRdb protein comes from a much larger clone and disagrees with this DNA's translation at residue 13, likely due to a read error; the protein given here is derived from the DNA. The V gene is TRGV9; the J gene was not called. Germline lookup yields CDR1 GITISATS and CDR2 ISYDGTV (reference sequence). This CDR3 spans 15 amino acids. The chain's CDR3 is CALWELKLGKKIEVF. Here the CDR3 DNA reads TGTGCCTTGTGGGAGTTAAAGTTGGGCAAAAAAATCGAGGTATTT.

As to this clone: TCRdb attributes to this sequence the protein of a much larger clone, which differs from the DNA translation at residue 2; a read error is likely, and the protein displayed is translated from the DNA. The genes are TRGV9 and TRGJ1 or TRGJ2. TCRdb lists no J gene, so it was determined here by aligning the DNA to germline. From germline, CDR1 is GITISATS and CDR2 ISYDGTV (reference sequence). CDR3 length equals 15 residues. The CDR3 DNA sequence: TGTACCTTGTGGGAGGTTACTAGAACCTATTATAAGAAACTCTTT. Its translation: CTLWEVTRTYYKKLF.

This clone was counted ten times or more. This sequence joins TRGV9 and TRGJP2. With 0 bases clipped from V and 7 bases from J, the junction kept 8 bases outside the gene matches. The CDR3 loop spans 15 amino acids. The V gene's germline CDR1 is GITISATS and CDR2 ISYDGTV (reference sequence). The CDR3 DNA reads as TGTGCCTTGTGGGAGGTGAAAGTGTCTGATTGGATCAAGACGTTT. It encodes CALWEVKVSDWIKTF.

This clone was recorded many times. A read error likely explains why the TCRdb protein, taken from a much larger clone, differs from this DNA's translation at residue 4; the protein shown is translated from the DNA. V is TRGV4 and J is TRGJ1 or TRGJ2. TCRdb supplies no J gene; here it was assigned by aligning the nucleotide sequence to germline. Germline CDR1 EGSTGY, CDR2 YDSYTSSV. The CDR3 runs 11 residues. In nucleotides, the CDR3 is TGTGCCACCCGGGATGGTTTCGAGAAACTCTTT. Protein: CATRDGFEKLF.

Of note for this clone: The protein held in TCRdb is that of a much larger clone and does not match this DNA's translation at residue 10, likely because of a read error; the protein shown is translated from the DNA. The V call is TRGV2, the J call TRGJ1 or TRGJ2. The J gene is absent in TCRdb and was assigned here via DNA matching to germline. Germline values: CDR1 EGSNGY, CDR2 YDSYNSKV. V was clipped by 2 bases and J by 8 bases; unmatched bases: 12. The CDR3 is 14 residues long. As DNA, the CDR3 is TGTGCCACCTGGGACGTAGGAAAGGTTCATAAGAAACTCTTT. Protein product: CATWDVGKVHKKLF.

This clone was picked up a small number of times. A read error likely explains this, since a far larger clone differs by one base. Other nucleotide sequences in the sample specify the same CDR3. Called V gene: TRGV8; the J gene was not called. The CDR3 spans 14 residues. The germline V gene has CDR1 VENAVY and CDR2 YDSYNSRV. The CDR3 here is CATWDRKNEYKKLF. The CDR3 coding sequence is TGTGCCACCTGGGACCGGAAAAACGAATATAAGAAGCTCTTT.

With respect to this clone: A far larger clone is one nucleotide away, so this likely arose from a read error. Other nucleotide sequences in the sample specify the same CDR3. The V call is TRGV3, the J call TRGJ1 or TRGJ2. No J segment appears in TCRdb, so it was assigned here by matching the sequence to germline. CDR1 and CDR2 from the germline V gene are VTNTFY and YDVSTARD (reference sequence). The V and J ends lost 1 base and 3 bases, in that order; junction bases with no gene match: 6. The CDR3 totals 14 residues. CDR3 bases: TGTGCCACCTGGGACAGCCACCCTTATTATAAGAAACTCTTT. Translated: CATWDSHPYYKKLF.

The chain links TRGV9 to TRGJP1. TCRdb lists no J gene, so it was determined here by aligning the DNA to germline. With V trimmed by 1 base and J by 2 bases, 10 bases remained unmatched. Germline V gene lookup returns CDR1 GITISATS and CDR2 ISYDGTV (reference sequence). This CDR3 spans 17 amino acids. The CDR3 is CALWEVPLETTGWFKIF. The CDR3 DNA reads as TGTGCCTTGTGGGAGGTCCCCTTGGAGACCACTGGTTGGTTCAAGATATTT.

A word on this clone: The protein recorded in TCRdb matches a much larger clone and deviates from this DNA's translation at residue 14, suggesting a read error; the protein here is obtained by translating the DNA. The J gene is TRGJP2, the V gene TRGV9. Germline V lookup: CDR1 GITISATS, CDR2 ISYDGTV (reference sequence). The CDR3 contains 18 residues. The CDR3 reads CALWEVRRVINSDRIKTF. In DNA, the CDR3 is TGTGCCTTGTGGGAGGTGCGTCGGGTAATTAATAGTGATAGGATCAAGACGTTT.

In this sample, this clone turned up many times. The protein TCRdb gives is from a much larger clone and does not agree with this DNA's translation at residue 8, likely a read error; the protein shown here comes from the DNA. The rearrangement uses TRGV4 and TRGJ1 or TRGJ2. No J gene was available from TCRdb, and it was assigned here by a germline match of the DNA. Trimming cost V 0 bases and J 5 bases; bases outside gene matches: 7. CDR1 is EGSTGY, CDR2 YDSYTSSV, per germline. The CDR3 is made up of 14 amino acids. The DNA of the CDR3 is TGTGCCACCTGGGATGGGCGGGAGAATTATAAGAAACTCTTT. Its translation: CATWDGRENYKKLF.

In regard to this clone: This likely came from a read error, as a far larger clone is one base away. This same CDR3 is encoded by further DNA sequences in the sample. Here the V gene is TRGV9, but the J gene went uncalled. CDR1 and CDR2 from the germline V gene are GITISATS and ISYDGTV (reference sequence). This CDR3 is 17 amino acids long. The CDR3 DNA reads as TGTGCCTTGTGGGAGAAGGGGCAAGAGTTGGGCAAAAAAATCAAGGTATTC. Its translation is CALWEKGQELGKKIKVF.